This T cell receptor beta chain was retrieved from a study of long-term antiretroviral therapy in people with HIV. Version v3.0 of the immunoSEQ assay was performed at survey level. TCRdb's copy holds only in-frame clones and misses some; the assay was immunoSEQ multiplex PCR. The sample records 21,000 or so clones, roughly 80% being singletons. CDR3 length equals 13 residues. V was trimmed by 0 bases and J by 7 bases, leaving 9 bases between them. Germline V CDR1 and CDR2: MGHRA, YSYEKL. The rearrangement links TRBV4-1 to TRBJ1-2; D not certain. Material: unsorted PBMCs, obtained 0.3 years after starting antiretroviral therapy. The TCR comes from a man aged 50-60 years with HIV. Here the CDR3 DNA reads TGCGCCAGCAGCCAAGATCCTTTGGGTGGCTACACCTTC. Its protein is CASSQDPLGGYTF.